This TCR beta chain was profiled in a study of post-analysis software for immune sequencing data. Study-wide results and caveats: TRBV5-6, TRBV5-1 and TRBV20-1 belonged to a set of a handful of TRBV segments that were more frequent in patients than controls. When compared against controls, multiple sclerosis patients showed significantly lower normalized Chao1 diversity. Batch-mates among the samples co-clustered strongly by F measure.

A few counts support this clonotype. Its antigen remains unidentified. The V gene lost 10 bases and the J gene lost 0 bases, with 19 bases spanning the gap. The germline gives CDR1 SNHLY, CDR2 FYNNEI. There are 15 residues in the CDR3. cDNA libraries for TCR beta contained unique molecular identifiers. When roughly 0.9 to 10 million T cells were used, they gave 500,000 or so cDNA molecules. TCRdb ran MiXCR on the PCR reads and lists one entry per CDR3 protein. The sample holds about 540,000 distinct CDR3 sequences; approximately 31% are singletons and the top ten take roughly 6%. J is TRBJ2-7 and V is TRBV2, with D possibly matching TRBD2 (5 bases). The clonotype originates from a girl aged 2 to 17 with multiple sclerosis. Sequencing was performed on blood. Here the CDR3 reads CAKEVLTVRSYEQYF. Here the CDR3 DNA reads TGTGCCAAGGAGGTTCTTACCGTCCGCTCCTACGAGCAGTACTTC. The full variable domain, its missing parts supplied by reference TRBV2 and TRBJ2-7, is EPEVTQTPSHQVTQMGQEVILRCVPISNHLYFYWYRQILGQKVEFLVSFYNNEISEKSEIFDDQFSVERPDGSNFTLKIRSTKLEDSAMYFCAKEVLTVRSYEQYFGPGTRLTVT.